Listed below are T cell receptor beta chains from one sample, sequenced in a study of T cell responses to AZD1222 COVID-19 vaccine. Profiling relied on immunoSEQ multiplex PCR, and the TCRdb table lists in-frame clones only, not all of them. This table holds approximately 100,000 clones, roughly nine tenths found once. Sequenced here: peripheral blood, sampled on day 0 of AZD1222 vaccination. These receptors were obtained from an adult in good health. CDR3s include the opening cysteine and the closing phenylalanine or tryptophan. The D gene is left open where the match is weak. Rows give clone size only sometimes, using once, few, many, or a class for an expanded clone.

cdr3_nt cdr3_aa clone_size v_call d_call j_call
TGTGCCAGCGGCCGACAGGGGGATCTTGGCTACACCTTC CASGRQGDLGYTF - TRBV2 TRBD1 TRBJ1-2
TGTGCCAGCAGCCGAGGCGGGGTTTCGAACTATGGCTACACCTTC CASSRGGVSNYGYTF - TRBV7-8 - TRBJ1-2
TGTGCCAGCAGCCAAGCTCAGGGTACTGGAAACACCATATATTTT CASSQAQGTGNTIYF - TRBV3-1/TRBV3-2 - TRBJ1-3
TGTGCCAGCAGCCAGGGGACAGGGAGTGGCACTGAAGCTTTCTTT CASSQGTGSGTEAFF - TRBV4-2 TRBD1 TRBJ1-1
TGTGCCAGCAGCTCCACAGGGTGGGCTGCTTTCTTT CASSSTGWAAFF - TRBV7-9 - TRBJ1-1
TGCGCCAGCAGCCCCTTTGCGACAGTTAGGGCCTTAGATACGCAGTATTTT CASSPFATVRALDTQYF - TRBV4-1 - TRBJ2-3
TGTGCTAGTGGTCCGCTAGCGAACACTGAAGCTTTCTTT CASGPLANTEAFF - TRBV12-5 - TRBJ1-1
TGTGCCAGCAGTGTGAACCCTAGCGGGGTCGGCACAGATACGCAGTATTTT CASSVNPSGVGTDTQYF - TRBV6-1 TRBD2 TRBJ2-3
TGTGCCAGCAGGCCCGGATCTGGGGGACAGCCCCAGCATTTT CASRPGSGGQPQHF - TRBV2 - TRBJ1-5
TGTGCCAGCAGTTTAACGGGACAGGGTGACAGCAATCAGCCCCAGCATTTT CASSLTGQGDSNQPQHF - TRBV27 TRBD1 TRBJ1-5
TGTGCCAGCAGTTCGCCGATGAAAATGACTAGCGGGTTAGGAGAGACCCAGTACTTC CASSSPMKMTSGLGETQYF - TRBV27 TRBD2 TRBJ2-5
TGTGCCAGCAGTTACCCGCCCCCCGAGCAGTACTTC CASSYPPPEQYF few TRBV6-2/TRBV6-3 - TRBJ2-7
TGCGCCAGCAGTGAAAACAGGGGGGCCCAGCCCCAGCATTTT CASSENRGAQPQHF - TRBV10-1 TRBD1 TRBJ1-5
TGTGCCAGCAGCAAAGGACTGGAGTTTGAGGCTTTCTTT CASSKGLEFEAFF - TRBV13 - TRBJ1-1
TGTGCCAGCAGCTCAAACTCACCAGGGACAGGGGGCTATGGCTACACCTTC CASSSNSPGTGGYGYTF - TRBV27 TRBD1 TRBJ1-2
TGTGCCAGTAGTTTCTCGGACACTGAAGCTTTCTTT CASSFSDTEAFF few TRBV19 - TRBJ1-1
TGTGCCAGCAGTCCTGGGTATGGACTCGGGCGGGCCTACGAGCAGTACTTC CASSPGYGLGRAYEQYF once TRBV28 - TRBJ2-7
TGTGCCAGCAGTTTAACACAGGACTATGGCTACACCTTC CASSLTQDYGYTF - TRBV28 - TRBJ1-2
TGCGCCAGCAGGCCTGGGACTAGCGGGAGTAAGGGGCAGTTCTTC CASRPGTSGSKGQFF once TRBV10-1 TRBD2 TRBJ2-1
TGTGCCAGTAGCCTCGACAGGGGGTGGACTGAAGCTTTCTTT CASSLDRGWTEAFF - TRBV19 TRBD1 TRBJ1-1
TGTGCCAGCAGCTTAGGGCAAGAGACCCAGTACTTC CASSLGQETQYF - TRBV11-2 - TRBJ2-5
TGTGCCAGCACCATGGGGACTAGCTCCTACGAGCAGTACTTC CASTMGTSSYEQYF - TRBV5-4 TRBD2 TRBJ2-7
TGCAGCGCCGGGACTAGCGGACGTGAGCAGTTCTTC CSAGTSGREQFF - TRBV29-1 TRBD2 TRBJ2-1
TGTGCCAGCAGAACTAGCGGGCACTCCTACAATGAGCAGTTCTTC CASRTSGHSYNEQFF - TRBV28 TRBD2 TRBJ2-1
TGTGCCACCAGTGATAGTTCGGGACTACTGGCAACAGATACGCAGTATTTT CATSDSSGLLATDTQYF once TRBV24-1 TRBD2 TRBJ2-3
TGTGCCAGTATCCCAGACAGGGGCAGCGGCTACACCTTC CASIPDRGSGYTF few TRBV19 TRBD1 TRBJ1-2
TGTGCCAGCAGTTACCAAGCGGGAGGGTACACCGGGGAGCTGTTTTTT CASSYQAGGYTGELFF - TRBV6-2/TRBV6-3 TRBD2 TRBJ2-2
TGTGCCAGCAGTCCCTCCTACGAGCAGTACTTC CASSPSYEQYF - TRBV27 - TRBJ2-7
TGTGCCAGCAGTTCCCTAGCTGATTTTCGTTTGAATGAGCAGTTCTTC CASSSLADFRLNEQFF - TRBV27 - TRBJ2-1
TGTGCCAGCAGAATGGGACTAGCGGGAGAGTTGAGCGAGCAGTTCTTC CASRMGLAGELSEQFF - TRBV28 TRBD2 TRBJ2-1
TGTGCCAGCAGACCGCCCGGGACAGGGAGTTCACCCCTCCACTTT CASRPPGTGSSPLHF once TRBV6-5 TRBD1 TRBJ1-6
TGCGCCAGCAGCCCCGCACCGGGACAGGGAGAGACCCAGTACTTC CASSPAPGQGETQYF - TRBV5-1 TRBD1 TRBJ2-5
TGTGCCAGCAGCCCTAGAGGGCGGGGGGAGCTGTTTTTT CASSPRGRGELFF - TRBV7-8 - TRBJ2-2
TGCGCCAGCAGCTTCCTGGGAGGCAGGGGGGATTATGGCTACACCTTC CASSFLGGRGDYGYTF - TRBV5-1 TRBD1 TRBJ1-2
TGTGCCAGCAGCTTCCAGGGGAGGGGTAATGAAAAACTGTTTTTT CASSFQGRGNEKLFF once TRBV7-9 - TRBJ1-4
TGTGCCAGTAGTATCCGGGACGGTAATTCACCCCTCCACTTT CASSIRDGNSPLHF - TRBV19 - TRBJ1-6
TGTGCCAGCAGCAGCACGGGGAGAGATACGCAGTATTTT CASSSTGRDTQYF - TRBV5-8 - TRBJ2-3
TGTGCCAGCAGCGGACAGGGTTACGAGCAGTTCTTC CASSGQGYEQFF - TRBV9 TRBD1 TRBJ2-1
TGTGCCAGCAGCCCGGGCCCTATTAGCACAGATACGCAGTATTTT CASSPGPISTDTQYF - TRBV7-9 - TRBJ2-3
TGTGCCAGCAGTTTAGTAACGATTAATTCACCCCTCCACTTT CASSLVTINSPLHF few TRBV28 - TRBJ1-6
TGTGCCAGCAGTTCCCGACAGAACACTGAAGCTTTCTTT CASSSRQNTEAFF - TRBV7-9 - TRBJ1-1
TGTGCCAGCAGCTCGGACAGGGGAGTCGGCTACACCTTC CASSSDRGVGYTF - TRBV3-1/TRBV3-2 TRBD1 TRBJ1-2
TGTGCCAGCAACAGGAGGCGGGAGGAGGGTTCCTACAATGAGCAGTTCTTC CASNRRREEGSYNEQFF - TRBV7-9 TRBD2 TRBJ2-1
TGTGCCAGCAGTTTAATGAACTATGGCTACACCTTC CASSLMNYGYTF - TRBV28 - TRBJ1-2
TGTGCCAGTAGTATAGTCAGAGAAGAGACCCAGTACTTC CASSIVREETQYF once TRBV19 - TRBJ2-5
TGTGCCAGCAGTGAAGTAGGGGCTTCCCTGGGCGAGCAGTACTTC CASSEVGASLGEQYF - TRBV6-1 - TRBJ2-7
TGTGCCAGCACTAAGGGGACAGCGAACACTGAAGCTTTCTTT CASTKGTANTEAFF - TRBV7-9 TRBD1 TRBJ1-1
TGTGCCAGCAGCTCTCTACCGGGACAACAGAACACTGAAGCTTTCTTT CASSSLPGQQNTEAFF - TRBV7-8 - TRBJ1-1
TGTGCCACAACTACCGACAGGGTCGCTAACTATGGCTACACCTTC CATTTDRVANYGYTF - TRBV15 TRBD1 TRBJ1-2
TGCGCCAGCAGCTTGGTGGTTGGGAGGGTGACAGATACGCAGTATTTT CASSLVVGRVTDTQYF - TRBV5-1 TRBD2 TRBJ2-3
TGTGCCGGTTCTTGGGGAGGCACAGATACGCAGTATTTT CAGSWGGTDTQYF few TRBV6-5 - TRBJ2-3
TGTGCCAGCAGCTTATTCCGGGGGGGCCAAGAGACCCAGTACTTC CASSLFRGGQETQYF - TRBV11-3 TRBD2 TRBJ2-5
TGTGCCAGTAGTATCGGGGCCCTTGGTGGCGAGCAGTACTTC CASSIGALGGEQYF - TRBV19 - TRBJ2-7